This T cell receptor beta chain was captured by sequencing in a study of T cells in narcolepsy (dated by TCRdb to about 2018). Notes on the research overall: Patients with narcolepsy type 1 or type 2 (NT1, NT2) were enrolled in the study together with healthy control donors. The study used TCR Vbeta sequencing to track clonotypes in blood and CSF while looking for autoreactive T cells in narcolepsy patients that target self-antigens of hypocretin neurons (hypocretin, TRIB2). What the study reported, not specific to this receptor: According to the report, autoreactive clonotypes were detected serially in the blood of the same patients and of different patients, but not in healthy controls. In plots comparing CSF and blood CD4+ T cell clonotypes from the same patient, HCRT-specific and TRIB2-specific autoreactive clonotypes were highlighted. Patients and controls had similar numbers of sequenced blood memory CD4+ clonotypes, with averages of about 38,000 in patients and 30,000 to 35,000 in controls. Some blood memory CD4+ repertoires from patients and controls contained no sequences matching autoreactive T cell clones.

The germline V gene gives CDR1 as MNHNS and CDR2 as SASEGT. The junction carries 22 bases between V and J, which are trimmed by 10 bases and 7 bases respectively. The CDR3, from cysteine to phenylalanine, totals 15 residues. The read is trimmed to its CDR3 DNA, 45 bases read in frame from base 1. For TCR Vbeta sequencing, memory CD4+ T cells were sorted ex vivo from the peripheral blood of narcolepsy patients and healthy controls. Of note for this clone: Its antigen specificity is not known. One base away there is no much larger clone; base qualities are not given.

The library came from the immunoSEQ multiplex PCR assay. TCRdb took over this immuneACCESS table, retaining in-frame rearrangements with V and J assigned. Such tables are incomplete; in checked studies, under half of the missing clones stem from an unresolved V gene, and the remainder is unexplained. The sample profile shows nearly 25,000 clones; approximately 60% of them were found once. The ten largest clones represent approximately 12% of the sample. The specimen was memory (CD45RA-) CD4+ T cells from blood. In light of the paper, this sample's cell subset or site label describes: memory T cells sorted ex vivo from peripheral blood. The receptor was isolated from a human donor in good health. The chain couples TRBV6-1 to TRBJ2-2, and TRBD2 may be the D gene, going by 5 matching bases. The nucleotide sequence is TGTGCCACCCCACGTTTCGGACTGGCCAACGGGGAGCTGTTTTTT. Its coded protein is CATPRFGLANGELFF.